This T cell receptor (beta chain) was profiled in a study of STAT5B mutations in CD4+ large granular lymphocyte leukemia. Whole-study findings and limits: Main leukemic clonotypes were patient-specific, but 20% to 25% appeared at low frequency elsewhere.

The method was immunoSEQ multiplex PCR; TCRdb's version includes in-frame clones alone and lacks a portion of them. The sample lists about 21,000 clones; about 75% were seen once. J lost 3 bases, V lost 3 bases, and 8 bases had no gene match. CDR3 size: 16 residues. Germline V gene lookup returns CDR1 SGHRS and CDR2 YFSETQ. In the case of this clone: Antigen specificity is unknown.

The sequenced material came from CD4+ T cells from blood buffy coats. This clonotype was sampled from a human donor in good health. The chain uses TRBV5-1 and TRBJ2-3, with 9 bases that match TRBD1. The DNA for the CDR3 is TGCGCCAGCAGCTCCGCCGGGACAGGGTATACAGATACGCAGTATTTT. Translation: CASSSAGTGYTDTQYF.